This T cell receptor beta chain emerged from a study of blood T cell repertoires in COVID-19 (dated by TCRdb to the early 2020s). In the study overall: The collaborator samples originated in the United States, Italy and Spain and spanned the acute and convalescent phases of COVID-19. The prospective study material was composed of cDNA or gDNA derived from T cells, B-cell-depleted T cells, or PBMCs. Deeply sampled blood TCRbeta repertoires from subjects exposed to, actively infected with, or recovered from COVID-19 were included in the dataset. The repertoires were released in a freely available public database intended as a resource for research on the immune response to SARS-CoV-2. The samples were drawn from the first 160 participants of the ongoing ImmuneRACE study and from under 1,500 subjects provided by 6 global collaborators. Nearly every sample came with metadata listing a de-identified subject ID, COVID-19 status, age in years and sex. Where HLA class I and class II types were available, the types were taken from metadata supplied by the sample provider, not from assay-based typing. Study-wide conclusions, independent of this receptor: The quantity of clinical and demographic metadata differed by source and by participant and was supplied without curation.

As regards this clone: Its antigen remains undetermined. Base quality data are lacking; no much larger clone is found one base away.

Participants in the prospective study were aged about 18 to 95 years, lived in 20 to 25 United States geographic areas, and enrolled through a virtual design. Cohort assignment in the prospective study relied on participant-reported clinical history from a screening survey and a study questionnaire. Recovered participants in ImmuneRACE Cohort 3 were defined as having two consecutive negative NP/OP PCR tests, clearance from a healthcare professional, or resolution of symptoms. Each participant in the prospective study had whole blood, serum and a nasopharyngeal or oropharyngeal swab collected by mobile phlebotomists. Prospective study participants could optionally give additional blood draws and questionnaires over an approximately 2-month period. Prospective study blood samples were shipped either frozen or at room temperature before DNA extraction. TCRbeta CDR3 regions were amplified from genomic DNA using the immunoSEQ Assay, a bias-controlled multiplex PCR. In the original analysis: The number of nucleated cells in each sample was estimated by amplification of reference gene primers within the assay. To quantify the absolute abundance of each unique TCRbeta CDR3 rearrangement, sequence reads were collapsed and filtered. Productive Simpson clonality was computed per sample as the square root of Simpson's diversity index over productive rearrangements. As stored in TCRdb, this immuneACCESS dataset retains in-frame rearrangements with V and J assigned. A fraction of the clones does not appear; measured against another copy, unresolved V genes explain less than half of the discrepancy, and the remainder lacks a known reason. V and J calls and clone size are copied from that table; D and trimming were computed from the DNA. The sample yields fewer than 350,000 clones; around nine tenths were counted once. The biggest ten clones account for 5.5% to 7% of the sample.

The source is a woman in her 40s who had recovered from COVID-19. Input material: PBMCs or T cells enriched from blood (not recorded which).

DNA sequence: TGTGCCAGCAGTTTGCCGACTAGGAGGGAGACCCAGTACTTC. Translated, this gives CASSLPTRRETQYF. The receptor chain draws on TRBV28 and TRBJ2-5; a tentative D match to TRBD2 spans 6 bases. V is pared back by 3 bases and J by 5 bases, with 13 bases lying between the germline termini. The CDR3, from cysteine to phenylalanine, totals 14 residues. The sequence is cut down to CDR3 DNA, 42 bases in frame from base 1. Looking up the germline V gene yields CDR1 MDHEN and CDR2 SYDVKM.